Listed below are T cell receptor beta chains from one sample, sequenced in a study of T cell responses to AZD1222 COVID-19 vaccine. The method was immunoSEQ multiplex PCR; TCRdb's version includes in-frame clones alone and lacks a portion of them. The sample includes some 130,000 clones, over 85% seen only once; the top ten take around 3.3%. The sequencing here drew on peripheral blood, taken on day 0 of AZD1222 vaccination. Receptors originate from an adult in good health. Each CDR3 is given with its conserved first and last residue. The D gene is left open where the match is weak. Not all rows give a size; the values are once, few, many and, for expanded clones, a class.

cdr3_aa cdr3_nt j_call d_call v_call clone_size
CASTIELPGVTGYTF TGTGCCAGCACGATCGAGCTACCGGGCGTCACGGGCTACACCTTC TRBJ1-2 - TRBV6-4 -
CASSQGQGANSPLHF TGCGCCAGCAGCCAAGGACAGGGGGCTAATTCACCCCTCCACTTT TRBJ1-6 TRBD1 TRBV4-1 -
CASSLGGGPAGYGYTF TGTGCCAGCAGCTTGGGTGGGGGCCCGGCGGGCTATGGCTACACCTTC TRBJ1-2 - TRBV5-5 -
CASSEEGTGGNSPLHF TGCGCCAGCAGTGAGGAAGGGACAGGGGGCAACTCACCCCTCCACTTT TRBJ1-6 TRBD1 TRBV10-2 -
CASSLGGRENTEAFF TGTGCCAGCAGCTTAGGAGGCAGGGAAAACACTGAAGCTTTCTTT TRBJ1-1 - TRBV13 once
CAISESRFTENYGYTF TGTGCCATCAGTGAGTCGAGGTTTACAGAAAACTATGGCTACACCTTC TRBJ1-2 - TRBV10-3 -
CSASIGGLNTEAFF TGCAGTGCTAGTATCGGGGGGCTGAACACTGAAGCTTTCTTT TRBJ1-1 - TRBV20-1 -
CASAPGQINSPLHF TGCGCCAGCGCACCGGGACAGATAAATTCACCCCTCCACTTT TRBJ1-6 TRBD1 TRBV5-1 -
CASSFPKLTGSEQYF TGTGCCAGCAGTTTCCCAAAACTTACAGGGAGTGAGCAGTACTTC TRBJ2-7 - TRBV28 -
CASSTQADGYTF TGTGCCAGCAGTACACAGGCGGATGGCTACACCTTC TRBJ1-2 - TRBV28 -
CASSKRQGNYEQYF TGTGCCAGTAGTAAACGACAGGGTAATTACGAGCAGTACTTC TRBJ2-7 TRBD1 TRBV19 -
CASSLVQTSSNTEAFF TGTGCCAGCAGCTTAGTTCAGACTAGCTCGAACACTGAAGCTTTCTTT TRBJ1-1 - TRBV7-9 -
CASSRWDRGNTEAFF TGCGCCAGCAGCAGGTGGGACAGGGGCAATACTGAAGCTTTCTTT TRBJ1-1 TRBD1 TRBV5-1 -
CASSPGGERYYGYTF TGTGCCAGCAGTCCCGGCGGGGAACGTTACTATGGCTACACCTTC TRBJ1-2 - TRBV27 -
CAWSQLGGVIYF TGTGCCTGGAGCCAACTGGGGGGTGTTATATATTTT TRBJ1-3 - TRBV30 -
CASLTTGVNTEAFF TGTGCCAGCCTAACTACAGGGGTGAACACTGAAGCTTTCTTT TRBJ1-1 TRBD1 TRBV27 medium-sized
CASSFLAPNAGYTF TGTGCCAGCAGTTTCCTGGCCCCTAACGCTGGCTACACCTTC TRBJ1-2 - TRBV28 -
CASSLASQPQHF TGTGCCAGCAGTTTGGCGAGTCAGCCCCAGCATTTT TRBJ1-5 - TRBV28 -
CASSQDYGRGADTQYF TGTGCCAGCAGCCAAGACTACGGGAGAGGGGCAGATACGCAGTATTTT TRBJ2-3 - TRBV4-2 -
CASSVEVNTGELFF TGTGCCAGCAGCGTAGAGGTGAACACCGGGGAGCTGTTTTTT TRBJ2-2 - TRBV9 -
CASPEDTEAFF TGTGCCAGTCCCGAGGACACTGAAGCTTTCTTT TRBJ1-1 - TRBV25-1 -
CASSQTRSRSAEAFF TGTGCCAGCAGCCAAACCCGGTCCCGGAGCGCTGAAGCTTTCTTT TRBJ1-1 - TRBV3-1/TRBV3-2 once
CASSLLAGGTGELFF TGTGCCAGCAGCCTACTAGCGGGAGGGACCGGGGAGCTGTTTTTT TRBJ2-2 TRBD2 TRBV7-9 -
CASTPGGSVAYEQYF TGTGCCAGTACCCCGGGGGGCAGTGTCGCCTACGAGCAGTACTTC TRBJ2-7 - TRBV19 -
CASSLYGEGHGGDTQYF TGCGCCAGCAGCCTATACGGCGAGGGACATGGGGGGGATACGCAGTATTTT TRBJ2-3 - TRBV5-1 -
CASSPLGPTDTEAFF TGTGCCAGCTCACCACTGGGGCCAACGGACACTGAAGCTTTCTTT TRBJ1-1 - TRBV18 -
CAINPGLAGVDTQYF TGTGCCATCAACCCGGGACTAGCGGGAGTCGATACGCAGTATTTT TRBJ2-3 TRBD2 TRBV10-3 -
CAWSVGLAADTQYF TGTGCCTGGAGTGTCGGACTAGCGGCAGATACGCAGTATTTT TRBJ2-3 TRBD2 TRBV30 -
CAISSVWLAGGGSKNIQYF TGTGCCATTTCCTCGGTTTGGCTAGCGGGAGGCGGGTCCAAAAACATTCAGTACTTC TRBJ2-4 TRBD2 TRBV11-3 -
CASSAYGTEAFF TGTGCCAGTTCGGCCTACGGTACTGAAGCTTTCTTT TRBJ1-1 - TRBV19 -
CASISGQGGTQYF TGTGCCAGCATCTCGGGACAGGGAGGGACCCAGTACTTC TRBJ2-5 TRBD1 TRBV5-6 -
CASGQAGGGSRGNQPQHF TGTGCCAGCGGCCAGGCCGGCGGGGGGAGTAGGGGCAATCAGCCCCAGCATTTT TRBJ1-5 - TRBV21-1 -
CAINQTCNEKLFF TGTGCCATCAATCAGACCTGTAATGAAAAACTGTTTTTT TRBJ1-4 - TRBV10-3 -
CASSQDSGRASEQFF TGCGCCAGCAGCCAAGATAGCGGGAGAGCCAGTGAGCAGTTCTTC TRBJ2-1 TRBD2 TRBV4-3 -
CAIRGQGRRSYEQYF TGTGCCATCAGAGGACAGGGAAGAAGGTCCTACGAGCAGTACTTC TRBJ2-7 TRBD1 TRBV10-3 once